The 22 T cell receptor beta chains below come from one sample, sequenced in a study of shared clonotypes between healthy human individuals. This table comes from immunoSEQ multiplex PCR, and its TCRdb copy is limited to in-frame clones, with some not included. The repertoire consists of over 1.4 million clones, with 96% occurring once and the leading ten covering 0.95% to 1.5%. Material for sequencing was naive CD4+ T cells sorted from blood. As for subset: CD45RA+ positively selected. Source of these receptors: a man in his thirties or forties in good health.

The J gene is TRBJ2-1, the V gene TRBV21-1; TRBD1 is the table's D call, not checked against the DNA. TRBV21-1 is marked as a pseudogene. This CDR3 has 15 amino acids. CDR3 DNA sequence: TGTGCCAGCAAGTCCCCGGGACACACCTACAATGAGCAGTTCTTC. Translation gives CASKSPGHTYNEQFF.

This chain links TRBV21-1 with TRBJ2-1; the tabulated D call, TRBD2, remains unverified against the DNA. TRBV21-1 is a pseudogene. This CDR3 spans 15 amino acids. CDR3 region: CASSKTAGSYNEQFF. CDR3 in DNA: TGTGCCAGCAGCAAGACAGCGGGGTCCTACAATGAGCAGTTCTTC.

CDR3 region: CASSFPSGSTDTQYF. CDR3 in DNA: TGCGCCAGCAGCTTTCCTAGCGGGAGTACAGATACGCAGTATTTT. This sequence joins TRBV5-1 and TRBJ2-3; 10 bases align to TRBD2. With V trimmed by 2 bases and J by 3 bases, 3 bases remained unmatched. Germline-derived CDR1 and CDR2 are SGHRS and YFSETQ. The CDR3 contains 15 residues.

This rearrangement joins TRBV10-1 to TRBJ2-1; D is perhaps TRBD1 or TRBD2 (5 bases each). Trimming cost V 7 bases and J 13 bases, with 20 bases left between them. The germline gives CDR1 WNHNN, CDR2 SYGVQD (reference sequence). CDR3 length: 13 amino acids. In DNA form, the CDR3 reads TGCGCCAGCACCCTAAAGGGGACCCCTGAACAGTTCTTC. This encodes CASTLKGTPEQFF.

V usage is TRBV5-8 and J usage is TRBJ2-2; D possibly uses TRBD1 or TRBD2 (5 bases each). The germline gives CDR1 SGHTS, CDR2 YDEGEE. Between the trimmed V and J ends, which lost 4 bases and 6 bases, there was a span of 13 bases. This CDR3 has 14 residues. The CDR3 DNA sequence: TGTGCCAGCAGCCCCCCCGGGACGCCCGGGGAGCTGTTTTTT. Protein sequence: CASSPPGTPGELFF. The full variable domain, completed using reference TRBV5-8 and TRBJ2-2, is EAGVTQSPTHLIKTRGQQATLRCSPISGHTSVYWYQQALGLGLQFLLWYDEGEERNRGNFPPRFSGRQFPNYSSELNVNALELEDSALYLCASSPPGTPGELFFGEGSRLTVL.

The rearrangement joins TRBV6-1 to TRBJ2-3, with unresolved D. This CDR3 comprises 13 residues. V was trimmed by 7 bases and J by 1 base, leaving 9 bases between them. Germline-derived CDR1 and CDR2 are MNHNS and SASEGT. The CDR3 nucleotides are TGTGCCAGCACCCGGCTGGGCACAGATACGCAGTATTTT. Translating gives CASTRLGTDTQYF.

This rearrangement joins TRBV9 to TRBJ2-5; D is ambiguous. Germline V gene sequence: CDR1 SGDLS, CDR2 YYNGEE. With 2 bases removed from V and 5 bases from J, the gap between germline ends came to 13 bases. The CDR3 covers 14 residues. CDR3 sequence: CASSVSGFGETQYF. CDR3 nucleotide sequence: TGTGCCAGCAGCGTCAGTGGGTTTGGGGAGACCCAGTACTTC.

The rearrangement links TRBV9 to TRBJ1-2; the D gene is possibly TRBD1 (5 bases). V lost 0 bases and J 2 bases, leaving 14 bases between the germline ends. Germline V gene lookup returns CDR1 SGDLS and CDR2 YYNGEE. CDR3 length: 16 amino acids. CDR3 nucleotide sequence: TGTGCCAGCAGCGTAGATGGGGACTACTACAACTATGGCTACACCTTC. It translates to CASSVDGDYYNYGYTF. The variable domain in full, with the rest retrieved from reference TRBV9 and TRBJ1-2, is DSGVTQTPKHLITATGQRVTLRCSPRSGDLSVYWYQQSLDQGLQFLIQYYNGEERAKGNILERFSAQQFPDLHSELNLSSLELGDSALYFCASSVDGDYYNYGYTFGSGTRLTVV.

V is TRBV11-2 and J is TRBJ1-1; D might be TRBD1 (5 bases). This CDR3 has 15 amino acids. The germline gives CDR1 SGHAT, CDR2 FQNNGV. With 1 base removed from V and 6 bases from J, the gap between germline ends came to 15 bases. CDR3 bases: TGTGCCAGCAGCTTAGTAATGGGGGGGGAACCTGAAGCTTTCTTT. The encoded protein is CASSLVMGGEPEAFF.

This chain links TRBV27 with TRBJ2-7, with D perhaps matching TRBD1 (7 bases). Germline assignment: CDR1 MNHEY and CDR2 SMNVEV (reference sequence). The V and J ends lost 4 bases and 4 bases respectively, with 11 bases between them. This CDR3 spans 13 amino acids. The CDR3 spells CASSSQGRYEQYF. CDR3 in DNA: TGTGCCAGCAGTTCACAGGGGAGGTACGAGCAGTACTTC.

This chain links TRBV2 with TRBJ2-2, with D unclear. From germline, CDR1 is SNHLY and CDR2 FYNNEI. With 7 bases removed from V and 10 bases from J, the gap between germline ends came to 10 bases. The CDR3 extends over 11 amino acids. The CDR3 region is CASNGPAELFF. The CDR3 DNA reads as TGTGCCAGCAACGGACCCGCGGAGCTGTTTTTT.

The chain has TRBV5-1 and TRBJ1-2; D uncertain. The CDR3 has 16 amino acids. Germline V gene data show CDR1 as SGHRS and CDR2 as YFSETQ. The V gene lost 4 bases and the J gene lost 4 bases, with 20 bases spanning the gap. In nucleotides, the CDR3 is TGCGCCAGCAGCCCCGGCACGGGTCAGGAGTTCTATGGCTACACCTTC. Translated: CASSPGTGQEFYGYTF.

In its sample, this clone was seen once. The chain has TRBV7-9 and TRBJ2-1; a weak D match, TRBD2 (5 bases). The CDR3 has 11 residues. Germline values: CDR1 SEHNR, CDR2 FQNEAQ (reference sequence). The germline V and J ends were trimmed by 10 bases and 12 bases, with 16 bases remaining between them. Here the CDR3 reads CAILSGSLQFF. The CDR3 DNA sequence: TGTGCCATCTTGTCGGGAAGCTTGCAGTTCTTC.

V and J are TRBV1 and TRBJ2-2; TRBD2 is the table's D call and was not checked against the DNA. TRBV1 is a pseudogene. The CDR3 length is 17 residues. CDR3: CTSSLPTTSGRAGELFF. CDR3 nucleotide sequence: TGCACCAGCAGCCTTCCGACGACTAGCGGGAGGGCCGGGGAGCTGTTTTTT.

The rearrangement links TRBV29-1 to TRBJ2-3; D is possibly TRBD2 (7 bases). This CDR3 region has 14 residues. Looked up from germline, CDR1 is SQVTM and CDR2 is ANQGSEA. V was pared by 7 bases and J by 0 bases, with 14 bases between. CDR3 region: CSGEGGGSTDTQYF. The CDR3 DNA follows: TGCAGCGGGGAGGGGGGCGGAAGCACAGATACGCAGTATTTT.

The rearrangement links TRBV9 to TRBJ2-5, with 10 positions matching TRBD2. Per germline, CDR1 SGDLS and CDR2 YYNGEE. Trimming cost V 3 bases and J 4 bases; bases outside gene matches: 6. The CDR3 spans 15 residues. CDR3 loop: CASSATSGLGETQYF. In DNA form, the CDR3 reads TGTGCCAGCAGCGCGACTAGCGGGCTTGGAGAGACCCAGTACTTC.

The rearrangement joins TRBV14 to TRBJ2-7; D is unclear. The CDR3 has 13 residues. Germline V gene data show CDR1 as SGHDN and CDR2 as FVKESK. The V end lost 3 bases, the J end lost 7 bases, and 13 bases lay between the germline ends. CDR3 DNA sequence: TGTGCCAGCAGCCAGAGACACATCGGAGAGCAGTACTTC. Its protein product is CASSQRHIGEQYF.

The chain combines TRBV29-1 with TRBJ2-1; 15 positions agree with TRBD2. Germline-derived CDR1 and CDR2 are SQVTM and ANQGSEA. Trimming at V came to 6 bases and at J to 8 bases, leaving 5 bases not matched to a gene. The CDR3 loop spans 14 amino acids. This CDR3 reads CSVMGLAGGYEQFF. CDR3 DNA sequence: TGCAGCGTCATGGGACTAGCGGGAGGCTATGAGCAGTTCTTC.

The gene calls are TRBV5-1 and TRBJ1-2, with a weak D call TRBD1 (5 bases). The CDR3 totals 12 residues. Per germline, CDR1 SGHRS and CDR2 YFSETQ. Trimming stripped 7 bases from V and 8 bases from J, with 15 bases between. This CDR3 reads CASGLGDGGYTF. CDR3 nucleotide sequence: TGCGCCAGCGGGTTAGGGGACGGCGGCTACACCTTC.

The chain couples TRBV7-3 to TRBJ2-3; no firm D call. The CDR3 is made up of 13 amino acids. The germline CDR1 and CDR2 sequences are SGHTA and FQGTGA. Trimming took off 3 bases at V and 4 bases at J, with 8 bases between the two ends. This CDR3 is CASSFKGPDTQYF. The CDR3 coding sequence is TGTGCCAGCAGCTTTAAAGGGCCAGATACGCAGTATTTT.

J is TRBJ1-1 and V is TRBV15, with D uncertain. Trimming took 3 bases from V and 1 from J, leaving 15 bases between them. Germline CDR1 reads LNHNV; CDR2 reads YYDKDF (reference sequence). There are 16 residues in the CDR3. CDR3 loop: CATSSPLLTGNTEAFF. Here the CDR3 DNA reads TGTGCCACCAGCAGTCCCCTTTTGACCGGGAACACTGAAGCTTTCTTT. Full variable domain (remainder filled in from reference TRBV15 and TRBJ1-1): DAMVIQNPRYQVTQFGKPVTLSCSQTLNHNVMYWYQQKSSQAPKLLFHYYDKDFNNEADTPDNFQSRRPNTSFCFLDIRSPGLGDTAMYLCATSSPLLTGNTEAFFGQGTRLTVV.

On this clone: The sample contains more than one DNA sequence encoding this CDR3. The rearrangement links TRBV7-2 to TRBJ2-7; 12 bases are shared with TRBD2. The CDR3 is 15 amino acids. In germline, CDR1 is SGHTA, CDR2 FQGNSA. Losses at the gene ends were 5 bases for V and 2 bases for J; bases not matched to a gene: 4. CDR3 amino acids: CASSPGLAGTYEQYF. CDR3 DNA sequence: TGTGCCAGCAGCCCCGGACTAGCGGGGACCTACGAGCAGTACTTC.